This T cell receptor (beta chain) was documented in a study of T-cell memory formation after mild COVID-19. Germline V gene data show CDR1 as LGHDT and CDR2 as YNNKEL (reference sequence). This CDR3 is built from 17 residues. V was clipped by 4 bases and J by 0 bases, with 18 bases between them. Via MiXCR, TCRdb re-called the 5' RACE reads, giving one row per CDR3 protein. The data contain about 310,000 distinct CDR3 sequences, less than 20% of them seen just once; the ten biggest clones take up around 21%. The sequenced material came from PBMCs or a T cell subset sorted from them (not recorded which). This sequence was found in a man between 18 and 29 years old who had mild COVID-19 (a few samples of this study predate the infection). Cell type and time point are not known. The chain recombines TRBV3-1 with TRBJ1-1; maybe TRBD1 (5 bases). The CDR3, as DNA: TGTGCCAGCAGCCCTCACGGGGCGCTCACCATGAACACTGAAGCTTTCTTT. The encoded protein is CASSPHGALTMNTEAFF.